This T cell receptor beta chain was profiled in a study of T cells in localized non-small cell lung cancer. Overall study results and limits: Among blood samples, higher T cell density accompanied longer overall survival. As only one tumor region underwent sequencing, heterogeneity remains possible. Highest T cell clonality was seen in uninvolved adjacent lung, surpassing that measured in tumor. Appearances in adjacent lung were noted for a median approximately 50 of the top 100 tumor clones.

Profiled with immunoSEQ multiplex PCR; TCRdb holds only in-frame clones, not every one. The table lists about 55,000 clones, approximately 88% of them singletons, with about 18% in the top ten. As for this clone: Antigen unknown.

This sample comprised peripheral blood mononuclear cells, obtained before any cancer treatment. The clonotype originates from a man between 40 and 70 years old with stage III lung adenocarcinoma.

The DNA of the CDR3 is TGTGCCAGCCGCCCGACAGCCTTAAACACTGAAGCTTTCTTT. It specifies CASRPTALNTEAFF. The chain couples TRBV6-4 to TRBJ1-1; TRBD1 is a possible D gene (5 bases). The ends were cut back, 8 bases at V and 2 bases at J, with 15 bases in the middle. CDR1 and CDR2 from the germline V gene are MRHNA and SNTAGT. CDR3 length equals 14 residues.